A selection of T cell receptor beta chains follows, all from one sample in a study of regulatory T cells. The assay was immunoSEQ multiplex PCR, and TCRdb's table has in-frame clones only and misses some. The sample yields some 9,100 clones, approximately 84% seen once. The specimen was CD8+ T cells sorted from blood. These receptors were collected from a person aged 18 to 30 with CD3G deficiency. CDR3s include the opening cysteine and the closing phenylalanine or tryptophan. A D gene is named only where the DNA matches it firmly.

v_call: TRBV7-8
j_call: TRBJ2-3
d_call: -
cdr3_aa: CASSLDRSGASTDTQYF
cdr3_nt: TGTGCCAGCAGCTTAGATAGGTCAGGGGCTAGCACAGATACGCAGTATTTT

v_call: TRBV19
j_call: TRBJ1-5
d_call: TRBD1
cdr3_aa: CASRGQGNQPQHF
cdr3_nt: TGTGCCAGTAGAGGACAGGGCAATCAGCCCCAGCATTTT

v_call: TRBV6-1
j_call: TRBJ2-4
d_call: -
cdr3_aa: CASSMGGWNIQYF
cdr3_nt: TGTGCCAGCAGTATGGGCGGGTGGAACATTCAGTACTTC

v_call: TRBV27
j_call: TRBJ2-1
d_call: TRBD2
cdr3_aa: CASSLTSGGFNEQFF
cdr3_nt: TGTGCCAGCAGCTTGACTAGCGGGGGGTTCAATGAGCAGTTCTTC

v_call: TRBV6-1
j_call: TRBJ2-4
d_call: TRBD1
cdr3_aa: CASSLGTGAKNIQYF
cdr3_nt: TGTGCCAGCAGTTTAGGGACAGGAGCCAAAAACATTCAGTACTTC

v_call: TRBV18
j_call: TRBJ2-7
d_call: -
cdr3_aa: CASSPLPSYEQYF
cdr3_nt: TGTGCCAGCTCACCACTCCCCTCCTACGAGCAGTACTTC

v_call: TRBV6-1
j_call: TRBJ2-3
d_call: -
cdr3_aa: CASSEVIQGTQYF
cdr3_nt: TGTGCCAGCAGTGAAGTGATCCAGGGGACGCAGTATTTT

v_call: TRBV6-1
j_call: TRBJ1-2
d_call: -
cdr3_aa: CASSEGQAGGYTF
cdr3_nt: TGTGCCAGCAGTGAAGGACAGGCGGGTGGCTACACCTTC

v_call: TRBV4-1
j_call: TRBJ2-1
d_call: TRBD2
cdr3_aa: CASSRGGAYNEQFF
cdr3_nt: TGCGCCAGCAGCCGCGGGGGGGCCTACAATGAGCAGTTCTTC

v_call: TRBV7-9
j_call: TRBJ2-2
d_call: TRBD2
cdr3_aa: CASSRGLAGRGGELFF
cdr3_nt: TGTGCCAGCAGCCGGGGACTAGCGGGACGAGGCGGGGAGCTGTTTTTT

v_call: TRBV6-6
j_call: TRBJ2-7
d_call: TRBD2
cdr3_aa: CASSPGLAGVYEQYF
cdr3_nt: TGTGCCAGCAGCCCAGGACTAGCGGGGGTCTACGAGCAGTACTTC

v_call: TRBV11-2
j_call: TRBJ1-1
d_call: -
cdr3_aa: CASSFGGTEAFF
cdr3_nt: TGTGCCAGCAGCTTCGGGGGCACTGAAGCTTTCTTT

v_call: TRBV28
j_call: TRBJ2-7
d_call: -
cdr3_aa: CASSFNNEQYF
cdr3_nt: TGTGCCAGCAGTTTTAACAACGAGCAGTACTTC

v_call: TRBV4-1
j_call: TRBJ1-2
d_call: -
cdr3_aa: CASSHPGGSGYTF
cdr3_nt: TGCGCCAGCAGCCACCCAGGAGGGAGTGGCTACACCTTC

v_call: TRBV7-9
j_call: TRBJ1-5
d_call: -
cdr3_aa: CASSLDAQPQHF
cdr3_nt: TGTGCCAGCAGCTTAGATGCTCAGCCCCAGCATTTT

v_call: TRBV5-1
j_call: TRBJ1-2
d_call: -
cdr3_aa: CASSPGGAAYGYTF
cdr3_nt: TGCGCCAGCAGCCCGGGGGGCGCAGCCTATGGCTACACCTTC